This T cell receptor beta chain was recovered during a study of control samples from healthy donors and cancer patients. This clone was observed a handful of times. Assay used: immunoSEQ multiplex PCR; TCRdb lists only in-frame clones, some missing. The sample carries tens of thousands of clones, 75% to 90% recorded once. The receptor comes from a man aged 50 to 59 in good health. Input material: blood.

This CDR3 reads CASQDDSLSEQYF. The CDR3 DNA sequence: TGCGCCAGCCAGGACGACAGTCTGAGCGAGCAGTACTTC. The chain carries TRBV10-1 and TRBJ2-7, with a weak D call TRBD1 (5 bases). Germline V gene sequence: CDR1 WNHNN, CDR2 SYGVQD (reference sequence). The V and J ends lost 8 bases and 6 bases respectively, with 17 bases between them. The CDR3 has 13 residues.